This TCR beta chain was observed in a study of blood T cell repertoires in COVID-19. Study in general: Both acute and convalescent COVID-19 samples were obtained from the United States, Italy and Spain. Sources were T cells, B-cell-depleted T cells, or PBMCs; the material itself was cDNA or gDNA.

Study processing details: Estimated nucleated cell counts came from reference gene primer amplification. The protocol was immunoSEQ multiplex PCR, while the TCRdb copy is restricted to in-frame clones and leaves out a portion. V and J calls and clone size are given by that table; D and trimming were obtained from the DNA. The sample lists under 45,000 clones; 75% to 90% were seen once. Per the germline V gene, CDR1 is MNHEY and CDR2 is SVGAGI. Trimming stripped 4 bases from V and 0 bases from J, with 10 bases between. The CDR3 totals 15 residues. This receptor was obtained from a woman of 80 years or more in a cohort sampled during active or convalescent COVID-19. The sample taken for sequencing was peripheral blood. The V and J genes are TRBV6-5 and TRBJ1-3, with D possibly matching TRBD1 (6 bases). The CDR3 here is CASSSGVPSGNTIYF. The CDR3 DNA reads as TGTGCCAGCAGTTCAGGGGTTCCCTCTGGAAACACCATATATTTT.